The present TCR beta chain was sequenced within a study of technical replicates of blood from several donors. The method was immunoSEQ multiplex PCR; TCRdb's version includes in-frame clones alone and lacks a portion of them. The data hold around 72,000 clones, with under 99% observed a single time. The germline CDR1 and CDR2 sequences are MGHRA and YSYEKL. This CDR3 has 14 amino acids. V was cut by 0 bases and J by 3 bases, with 9 bases left in between. This sequence was found in a human donor in good health. Sequenced sample: T cells isolated from PBMCs. The chain joins TRBV4-1 to TRBJ2-7; D not resolved. CDR3 amino acids: CASSQDRDNYEQYF. The DNA of the CDR3 is TGCGCCAGCAGCCAAGATCGAGATAACTACGAGCAGTACTTC.